The source of this TCR beta chain is a study of blood T cells in healthy people across ages. Each sample yielded at least 6 million isolated PBMCs. General study findings and limits: Versus aged donors, long-lived donors had higher diversity and more naive CD4+ cells. TCR beta diversity tracked closely with naive T cell percentage.

The CDR3 is 11 amino acids. CDR1 and CDR2 from the germline V gene are DFQATT and SNEGSKA (reference sequence). As concerns this clonotype: The antigen is not known. One end of the junction is discordant with germline, which a read error may explain.

A second PCR of 7 to 11 cycles used a sample-barcoded 5' primer and a J-beta primer mix. Every molecule of cDNA carried a tag from a template-switch adaptor with 12 random nucleotides. TCRdb passed the 5' RACE reads through MiXCR, listing each CDR3 protein once. The table includes approximately 900,000 distinct CDR3 sequences, around 48% detected once. Sequencing was done on a sample of blood. This rearrangement joins TRBV20-1 to TRBJ2-7; 7 bases are a match to TRBD2. The source of this sequence is a man aged 25 to 40 in good health. Here the CDR3 reads CSARTSGTQSF. CDR3 DNA sequence: TGCAGTGCAAGGACCAGCGGGACCCAGTCCTTC.